This TCR beta chain was obtained from a study of blood T cell repertoires in COVID-19. Study as a whole: The study drew acute and convalescent COVID-19 samples from the United States, Italy and Spain. T cells, B-cell-depleted T cells, or PBMCs provided the cDNA or gDNA that served as material.

V shed 4 bases, J shed 2 bases, and the junction held 8 bases outside the gene matches. The CDR3 covers 17 residues. CDR1 is MNHEY and CDR2 is SVGEGT in the germline V gene. Per the study methods: Amplification of reference gene primers was used by the study to estimate nucleated cell counts. Profiling relied on immunoSEQ multiplex PCR, and the TCRdb table lists in-frame clones only, not all of them. V and J calls and clone size are given by that table; D and trimming were obtained from the DNA. Among some 300,000 clones listed, more than 75% were seen once. The rearrangement uses TRBV6-2 or TRBV6-3 and TRBJ2-3, with TRBD2 identical over 11 bases. This sequence originates from a man aged 70-80 years with acute or convalescent COVID-19. Sequencing was performed on peripheral blood. The CDR3 sequence: CASSLGLAERNTDTQYF. The CDR3 bases are TGTGCCAGCAGTTTGGGACTAGCGGAACGGAACACAGATACGCAGTATTTT.